This entry describes one T cell receptor (beta chain). Its antigen is not yet known. Nothing much larger sits one base from this clone, and base qualities are not available. TCRbeta CDR3 regions were amplified from genomic DNA by means of the immunoSEQ Assay, a bias-controlled multiplex PCR. Regarding the original processing steps: Within the assay, amplification of reference gene primers was used to estimate how many nucleated cells each sample contained. Sequence reads were collapsed and filtered to measure the absolute abundance of every unique TCRbeta CDR3 rearrangement. For each sample, productive Simpson clonality was calculated by taking the square root of Simpson's diversity index across productive rearrangements. This is the immuneACCESS table as TCRdb keeps it, with only in-frame sequences that have V and J called. A part of the clones is gone; compared with another copy, unresolved V genes explain less than half, and the rest is unexplained. That table gives V, J and clone size, and the DNA gave D and trimming. This sample lists under 200,000 clones; just over 90% were detected once. The top ten clones comprise about 2.5% of the sample.

This sample is drawn from a study of blood T cell repertoires in COVID-19 (dated by TCRdb to the early 2020s). Broadly, across the study: The collaborator samples originated in the United States, Italy and Spain and spanned the acute and convalescent phases of COVID-19. A de-identified subject ID, COVID-19 status, age in years and sex were almost always included in the sample metadata. The prospective study material was composed of cDNA or gDNA derived from T cells, B-cell-depleted T cells, or PBMCs. A freely available public database, intended as a resource for researchers studying the immune response to SARS-CoV-2, is where the repertoires were released. Where HLA class I and class II types were available, the types were taken from metadata supplied by the sample provider, not from assay-based typing. Samples came from the ongoing ImmuneRACE study (first 160 participants) plus 1,254 subjects from 6 global collaborators. Deeply sampled blood TCRbeta repertoires from subjects exposed to, actively infected with, or recovered from COVID-19 were included in the dataset.

Broader findings and caveats from the paper: The quantity of clinical and demographic metadata differed by source and by participant and was supplied without curation.

Whole blood was collected in K2EDTA tubes by collaborating institutions according to the institutions' own protocols. For TCRbeta analysis, collaborator samples were shipped as frozen whole blood, as isolated PBMCs, or as DNA extracted from either sample type. What was sequenced was peripheral blood. The clonotype was recovered from a man aged 18 to 30 with acute or convalescent COVID-19.

The CDR3 protein: CASSLSGTGVWNTIYF. The sequenced DNA: TGTGCCAGCAGCCTATCCGGGACAGGGGTATGGAACACCATATATTTT. The V gene is TRBV5-6 and the J gene is TRBJ1-3; 10 central bases correspond to TRBD1. Clipping removes 4 bases from V and 7 bases from J, with 11 as the unmatched junction base count. The CDR3 goes from the cysteine to the phenylalanine over 16 residues. Kept here is only the CDR3 DNA, which spans 48 bases and is read in frame from base 1. The germline V gene gives CDR1 as SGHDT and CDR2 as YYEEEE.